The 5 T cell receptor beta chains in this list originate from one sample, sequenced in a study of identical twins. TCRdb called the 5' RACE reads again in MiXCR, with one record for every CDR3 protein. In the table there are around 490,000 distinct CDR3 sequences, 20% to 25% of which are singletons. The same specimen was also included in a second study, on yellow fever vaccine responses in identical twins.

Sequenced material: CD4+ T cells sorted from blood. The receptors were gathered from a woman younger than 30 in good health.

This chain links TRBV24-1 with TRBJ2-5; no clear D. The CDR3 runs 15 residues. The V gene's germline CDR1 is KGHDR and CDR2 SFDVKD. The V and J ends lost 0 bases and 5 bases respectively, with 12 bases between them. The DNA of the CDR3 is TGTGCCACCAGTGATTTGTCAAACAGTCGTGAGACCCAGTACTTC. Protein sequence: CATSDLSNSRETQYF.

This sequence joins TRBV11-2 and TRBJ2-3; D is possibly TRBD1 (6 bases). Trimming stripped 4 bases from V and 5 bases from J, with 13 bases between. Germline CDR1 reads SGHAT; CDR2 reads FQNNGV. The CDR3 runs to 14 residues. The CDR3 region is CASSSIKQGDTQYF. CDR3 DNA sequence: TGTGCCAGCAGCTCGATCAAACAGGGAGATACGCAGTATTTT.

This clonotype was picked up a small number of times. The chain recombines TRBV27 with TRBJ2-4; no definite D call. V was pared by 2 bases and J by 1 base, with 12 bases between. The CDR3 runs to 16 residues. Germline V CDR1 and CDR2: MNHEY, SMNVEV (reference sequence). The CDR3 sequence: CASSLLSSWAKNIQYF. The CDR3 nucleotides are TGTGCCAGCAGTTTACTCTCATCTTGGGCCAAAAACATTCAGTACTTC.

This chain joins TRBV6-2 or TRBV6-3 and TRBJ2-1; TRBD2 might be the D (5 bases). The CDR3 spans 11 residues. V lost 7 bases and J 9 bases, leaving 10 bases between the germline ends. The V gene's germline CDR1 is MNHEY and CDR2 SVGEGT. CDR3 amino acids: CASTRSGEQFF. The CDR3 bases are TGTGCCAGCACCCGCAGCGGTGAGCAGTTCTTC.

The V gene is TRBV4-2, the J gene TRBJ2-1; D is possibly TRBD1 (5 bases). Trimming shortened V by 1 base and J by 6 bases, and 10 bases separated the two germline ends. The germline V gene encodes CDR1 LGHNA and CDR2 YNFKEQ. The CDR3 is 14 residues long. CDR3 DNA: TGTGCCAGCAGCCAAGGTTTGACAGCCAATGAGCAGTTCTTC. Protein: CASSQGLTANEQFF.